Here is one TCR beta chain with its context. Antigen unknown. This sample stems from a study of T cell repertoires in ileal Crohn's disease. Study details: About half of patients got postoperative therapy: 11 thiopurines, about 20 anti-TNF. From the resection specimen's proximal margin, biopsies were taken as MI.

Assay used: immunoSEQ multiplex PCR; TCRdb lists only in-frame clones, some missing. The sample has 6,500 or so clones, around 69% seen once; the top ten hold approximately 8.6%. V was clipped by 0 bases and J by 0 bases, with 13 bases between them. CDR3 length: 16 residues. Germline CDR1 GTSNPN, CDR2 SVGIG (reference sequence). Described time point: proximal margin of the surgical specimen (macroscopically non-inflamed). Findings and limits, study-wide: Every patient over 26.8% clonality showed endoscopic recurrence.

This receptor was obtained from an adult with Crohn's disease. The chain employs TRBV30 and TRBJ2-3; D is possibly TRBD1 (5 bases). The sequenced sample was ileal tissue. CDR3 coding DNA: TGTGCCTGGAGTGTATCGTGGGGCCCAAGCACAGATACGCAGTATTTT. This codes for CAWSVSWGPSTDTQYF. The variable domain in full, with the rest retrieved from reference TRBV30 and TRBJ2-3, is SQTIHQWPATLVQPVGSPLSLECTVEGTSNPNLYWYRQAAGRGLQLLFYSVGIGQISSEVPQNLSASRPQDRQFILSSKKLLLSDSGFYLCAWSVSWGPSTDTQYFGPGTRLTVL.